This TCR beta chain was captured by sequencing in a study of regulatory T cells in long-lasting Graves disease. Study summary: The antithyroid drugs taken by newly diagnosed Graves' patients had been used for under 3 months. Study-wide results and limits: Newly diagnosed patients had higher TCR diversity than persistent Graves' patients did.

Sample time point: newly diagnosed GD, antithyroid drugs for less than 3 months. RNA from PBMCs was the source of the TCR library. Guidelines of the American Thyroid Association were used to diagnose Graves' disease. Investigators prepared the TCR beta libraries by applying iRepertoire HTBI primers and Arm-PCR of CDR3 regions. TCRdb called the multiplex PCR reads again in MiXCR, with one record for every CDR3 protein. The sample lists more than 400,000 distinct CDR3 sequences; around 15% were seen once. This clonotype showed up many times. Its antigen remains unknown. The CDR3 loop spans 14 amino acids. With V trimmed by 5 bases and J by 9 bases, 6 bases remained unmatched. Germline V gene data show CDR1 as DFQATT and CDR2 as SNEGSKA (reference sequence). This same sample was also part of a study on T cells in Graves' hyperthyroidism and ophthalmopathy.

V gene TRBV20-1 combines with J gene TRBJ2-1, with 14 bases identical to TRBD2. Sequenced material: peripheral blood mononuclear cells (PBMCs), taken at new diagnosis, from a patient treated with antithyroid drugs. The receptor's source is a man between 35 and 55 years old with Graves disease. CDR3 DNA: TGCAGTGCTTCGACTAGCGGGAGGGCCGCTGAGCAGTTCTTC. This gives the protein CSASTSGRAAEQFF.